This record covers a single TCR beta chain. This clonotype was counted ten times or more. This clone's antigen is unknown. Within one base of it there is no much larger clone, and no base qualities were kept. Sequencing was performed on an Illumina HiSeq 1500. TCRdb cleaned the public reads at Q25 with fastp, built clones with MiXCR and kept in-frame beta chains. Identical CDR3 proteins give one entry, which carries the most common genes and DNA. The sample yields around 450,000 distinct CDR3 sequences; roughly 10% were counted once. The ten most abundant clones make up 10% of the sample. The sample originates from a study of T cell repertoires in cytomegalovirus infection (dated by TCRdb to the late 2010s). For the study in its entirety: Donor HLA type was relevant to the analysis, as public TCR beta signatures indicated carriage of CMV infection together with the matching HLA type. Overall results and qualifications from the work: In the ex vivo response, HLA-C-restricted CMV-specific TCR beta clonotypes were dominant, and in two of eight donors the single most frequent clonotype came from this HLA-C-restricted group. Cumulative frequency of public TCR beta family members discriminated carriers of CMV infection plus the relevant HLA type in this cohort and an independent 352-donor cohort.

The germline V gene (reference sequence) yields SEHNR for CDR1 and FQNEAQ for CDR2. The V end loses 7 bases and the J end loses 9 bases, and a stretch of 9 bases separates them. The CDR3, from cysteine to phenylalanine, totals 10 residues. Only the CDR3 part of the read is kept: 30 bases, read in frame from the first base. The V and J genes are TRBV7-9 and TRBJ2-5; the D segment cannot be called with confidence. The TCR comes from a human donor in good health (CMV status not recorded). Some clones in this sample may be carry-over from other donors' samples. The sequencing input was PBMCs. The CDR3 amino acid sequence is: CASTNKSQYF. The sequenced DNA: TGTGCCAGCACAAACAAGTCCCAGTACTTC.